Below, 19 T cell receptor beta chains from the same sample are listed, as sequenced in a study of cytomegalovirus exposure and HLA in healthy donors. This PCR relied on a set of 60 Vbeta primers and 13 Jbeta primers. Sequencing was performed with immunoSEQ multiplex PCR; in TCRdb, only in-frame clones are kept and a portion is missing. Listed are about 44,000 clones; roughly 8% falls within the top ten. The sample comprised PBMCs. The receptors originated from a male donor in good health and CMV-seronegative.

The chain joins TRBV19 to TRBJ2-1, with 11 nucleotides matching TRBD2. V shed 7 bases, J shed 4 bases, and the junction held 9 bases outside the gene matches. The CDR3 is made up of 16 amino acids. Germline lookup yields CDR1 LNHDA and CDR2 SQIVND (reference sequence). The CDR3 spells CASTPRLAGRYNEQFF. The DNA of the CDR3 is TGTGCCAGTACCCCCCGACTAGCGGGAAGATACAATGAGCAGTTCTTC.

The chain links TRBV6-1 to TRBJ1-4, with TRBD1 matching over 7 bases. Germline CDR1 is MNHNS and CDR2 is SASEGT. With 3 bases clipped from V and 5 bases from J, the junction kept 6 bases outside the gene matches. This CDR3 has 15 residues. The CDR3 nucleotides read TGTGCCAGCAGTGATGGACAGGACTCCAATGAAAAACTGTTTTTT. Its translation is CASSDGQDSNEKLFF.

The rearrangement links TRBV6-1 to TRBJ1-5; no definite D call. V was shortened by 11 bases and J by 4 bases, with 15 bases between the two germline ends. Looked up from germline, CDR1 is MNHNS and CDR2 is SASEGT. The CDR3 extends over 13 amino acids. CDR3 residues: CAAGKLQNQPQHF. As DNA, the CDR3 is TGTGCCGCCGGGAAGTTACAAAATCAGCCCCAGCATTTT.

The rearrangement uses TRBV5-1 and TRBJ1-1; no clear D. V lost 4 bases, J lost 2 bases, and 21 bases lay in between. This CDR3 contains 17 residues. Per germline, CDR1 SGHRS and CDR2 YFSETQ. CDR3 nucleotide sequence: TGCGCCAGCAGCAGCGGGGTATCGTCTTCCTTTAACACTGAAGCTTTCTTT. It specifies CASSSGVSSSFNTEAFF.

CDR3 residues: CASSLMGNQETQYF. The CDR3 coding sequence is TGCGCCAGCAGCTTGATGGGCAATCAAGAGACCCAGTACTTC. This rearrangement joins TRBV5-1 to TRBJ2-5; no clear D gene. The germline V and J ends were trimmed by 1 base and 2 bases, with 9 bases remaining between them. CDR3 length: 14 residues. The V gene's germline CDR1 is SGHRS and CDR2 YFSETQ.

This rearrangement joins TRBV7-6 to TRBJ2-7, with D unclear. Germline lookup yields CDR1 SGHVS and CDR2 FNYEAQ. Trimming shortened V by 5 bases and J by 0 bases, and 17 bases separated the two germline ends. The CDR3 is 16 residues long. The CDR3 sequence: CASSRQLSRSSYEQYF. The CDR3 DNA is TGTGCCAGCAGCCGCCAACTATCTAGAAGCTCCTACGAGCAGTACTTC.

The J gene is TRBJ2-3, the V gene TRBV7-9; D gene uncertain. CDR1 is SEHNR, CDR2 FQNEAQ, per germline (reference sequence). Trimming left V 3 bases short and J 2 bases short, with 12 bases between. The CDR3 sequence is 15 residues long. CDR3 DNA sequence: TGTGCCAGCAGCTTTAGCCCGGATGACACAGATACGCAGTATTTT. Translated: CASSFSPDDTDTQYF.

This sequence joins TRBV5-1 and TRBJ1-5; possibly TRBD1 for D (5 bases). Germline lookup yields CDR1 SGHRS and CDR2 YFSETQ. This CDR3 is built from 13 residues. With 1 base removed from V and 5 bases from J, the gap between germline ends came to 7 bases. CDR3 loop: CASSLWGDQPQHF. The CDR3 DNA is TGCGCCAGCAGCTTGTGGGGGGATCAGCCCCAGCATTTT.

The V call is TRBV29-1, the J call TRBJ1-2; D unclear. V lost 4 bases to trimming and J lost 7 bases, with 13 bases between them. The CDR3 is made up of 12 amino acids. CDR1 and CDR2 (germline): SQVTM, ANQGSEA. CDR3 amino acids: CSVADIEGGYTF. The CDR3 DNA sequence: TGCAGCGTTGCAGACATTGAGGGTGGCTACACCTTC.

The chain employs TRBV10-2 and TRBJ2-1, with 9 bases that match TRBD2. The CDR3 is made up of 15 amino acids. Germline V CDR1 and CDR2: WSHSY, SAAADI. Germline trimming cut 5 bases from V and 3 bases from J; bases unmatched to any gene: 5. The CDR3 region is CASSPSGIGYNEQFF. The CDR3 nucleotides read TGCGCCAGCAGTCCTAGCGGGATTGGCTACAATGAGCAGTTCTTC.

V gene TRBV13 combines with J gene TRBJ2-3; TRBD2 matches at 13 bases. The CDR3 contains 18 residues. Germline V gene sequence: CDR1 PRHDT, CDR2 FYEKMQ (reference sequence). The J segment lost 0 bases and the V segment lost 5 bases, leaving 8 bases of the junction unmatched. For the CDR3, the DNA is TGTGCCAGCAGCCTAACTAGCGGGAGGGAGCATAGCACAGATACGCAGTATTTT. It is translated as CASSLTSGREHSTDTQYF. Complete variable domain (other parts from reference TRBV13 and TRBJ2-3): AAGVIQSPRHLIKEKRETATLKCYPIPRHDTVYWYQQGPGQDPQFLISFYEKMQSDKGSIPDRFSAQQFSDYHSELNMSSLELGDSALYFCASSLTSGREHSTDTQYFGPGTRLTVL.

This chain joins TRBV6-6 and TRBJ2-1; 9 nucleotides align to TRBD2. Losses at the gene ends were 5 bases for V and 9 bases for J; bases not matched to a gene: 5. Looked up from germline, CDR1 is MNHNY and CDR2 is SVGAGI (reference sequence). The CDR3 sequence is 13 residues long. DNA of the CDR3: TGTGCCAGCAGTCCCCGTAGCGGGAGTGAGCAGTTCTTC. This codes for CASSPRSGSEQFF.

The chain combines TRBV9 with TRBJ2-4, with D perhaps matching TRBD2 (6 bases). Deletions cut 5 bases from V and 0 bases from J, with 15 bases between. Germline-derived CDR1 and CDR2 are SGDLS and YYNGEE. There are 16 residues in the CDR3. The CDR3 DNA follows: TGTGCCAGCAGTGCCCCCTCAGCGGGAGCCAAAAACATTCAGTACTTC. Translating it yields CASSAPSAGAKNIQYF.

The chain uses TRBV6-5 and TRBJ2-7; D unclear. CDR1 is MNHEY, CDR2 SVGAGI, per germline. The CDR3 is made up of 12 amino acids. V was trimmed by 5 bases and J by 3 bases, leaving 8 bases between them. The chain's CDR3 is CASSESNYEQYF. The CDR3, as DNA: TGTGCCAGCAGTGAAAGCAACTACGAGCAGTACTTC.

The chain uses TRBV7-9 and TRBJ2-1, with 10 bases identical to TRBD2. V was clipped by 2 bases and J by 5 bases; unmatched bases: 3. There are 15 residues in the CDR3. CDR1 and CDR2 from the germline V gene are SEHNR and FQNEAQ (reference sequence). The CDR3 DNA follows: TGTGCCAGCAGCTTACATCTAGCGGGAGACAATGAGCAGTTCTTC. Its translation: CASSLHLAGDNEQFF.

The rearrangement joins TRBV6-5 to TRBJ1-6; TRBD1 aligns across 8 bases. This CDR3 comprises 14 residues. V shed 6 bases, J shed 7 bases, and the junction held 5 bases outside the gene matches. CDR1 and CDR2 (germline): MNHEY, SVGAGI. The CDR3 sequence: CASRMDRENSPLHF. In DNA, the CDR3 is TGTGCCAGCAGAATGGACAGGGAGAATTCACCCCTCCACTTT.

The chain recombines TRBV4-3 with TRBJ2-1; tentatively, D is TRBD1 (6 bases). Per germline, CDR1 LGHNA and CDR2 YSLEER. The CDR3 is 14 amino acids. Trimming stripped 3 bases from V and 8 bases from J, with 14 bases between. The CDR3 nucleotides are TGCGCCAGCAGCCAGAACAGGGTTGAGGATGAGCAGTTCTTC. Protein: CASSQNRVEDEQFF.

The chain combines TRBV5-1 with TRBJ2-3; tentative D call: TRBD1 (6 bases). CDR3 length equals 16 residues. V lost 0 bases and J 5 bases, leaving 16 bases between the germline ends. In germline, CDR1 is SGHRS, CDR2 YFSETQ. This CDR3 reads CASSLAGGQVGDTQYF. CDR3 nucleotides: TGCGCCAGCAGCTTGGCTGGGGGCCAGGTTGGAGATACGCAGTATTTT. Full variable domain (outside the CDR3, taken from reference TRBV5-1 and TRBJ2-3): KAGVTQTPRYLIKTRGQQVTLSCSPISGHRSVSWYQQTPGQGLQFLFEYFSETQRNKGNFPGRFSGRQFSNSRSEMNVSTLELGDSALYLCASSLAGGQVGDTQYFGPGTRLTVL.

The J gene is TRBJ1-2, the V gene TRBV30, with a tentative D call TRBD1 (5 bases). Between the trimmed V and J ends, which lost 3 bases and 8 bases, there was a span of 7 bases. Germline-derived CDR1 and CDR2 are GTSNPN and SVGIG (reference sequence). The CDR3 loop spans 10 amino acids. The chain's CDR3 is CAWRKGGYTF. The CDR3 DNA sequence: TGTGCCTGGAGGAAGGGGGGCTACACCTTC.